This T cell receptor (beta chain) was sequenced for a study of T cell clonotyping in hematopoietic cell transplantation. Study-wide results and caveats: Pathologically expanded recipient clonotypes increased progressively from day 30 to day 180 as diversity fell.

V shed 3 bases, J shed 3 bases, and the junction held 8 bases outside the gene matches. This CDR3 is built from 15 residues. Germline CDR1 is SGHAT and CDR2 is FQNNGV. The sample holds one count of this clone. Its antigen is unknown. TCRdb keeps only in-frame clones here, not all; method: immunoSEQ multiplex PCR. The sample contains 13,000 to 15,000 clones, 94% of which appear only once. This chain joins TRBV11-2 and TRBJ2-7; TRBD1 matches 7 bases. Sequencing used PBMCs, obtained 30 days after allogeneic stem cell transplant. This clonotype originated in a male patient between 60 and 69 years old who had an allogeneic stem cell transplant from an unrelated donor, so the T cells may come from the graft donor. Some clones in this sample may be carry-over from other donors' samples. The chain's CDR3 is CASSFRGGFIYEQYF. CDR3 bases: TGTGCCAGCAGCTTTAGAGGGGGCTTTATCTACGAGCAGTACTTC. Filled out from reference TRBV11-2 and TRBJ2-7, the complete variable domain reads EAGVAQSPRYKIIEKRQSVAFWCNPISGHATLYWYQQILGQGPKLLIQFQNNGVVDDSQLPKDRFSAERLKGVDSTLKIQPAKLEDSAVYLCASSFRGGFIYEQYFGPGTRLTVT.